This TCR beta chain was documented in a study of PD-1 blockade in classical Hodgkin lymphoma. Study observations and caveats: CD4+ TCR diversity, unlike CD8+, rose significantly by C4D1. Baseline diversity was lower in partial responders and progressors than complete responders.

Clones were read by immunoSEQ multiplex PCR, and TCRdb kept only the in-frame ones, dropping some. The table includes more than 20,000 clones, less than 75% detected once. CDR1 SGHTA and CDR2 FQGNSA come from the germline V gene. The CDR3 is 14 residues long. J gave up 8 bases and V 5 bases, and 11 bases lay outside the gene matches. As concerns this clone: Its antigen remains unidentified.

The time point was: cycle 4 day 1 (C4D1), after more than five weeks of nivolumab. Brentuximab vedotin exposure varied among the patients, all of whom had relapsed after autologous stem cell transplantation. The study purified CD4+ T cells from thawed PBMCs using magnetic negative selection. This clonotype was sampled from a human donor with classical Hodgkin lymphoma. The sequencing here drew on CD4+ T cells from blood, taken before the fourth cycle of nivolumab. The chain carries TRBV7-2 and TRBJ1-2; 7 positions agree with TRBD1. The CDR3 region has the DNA TGTGCCAGCAGCGAGCGACAGGGCTTGGGCGGCTACACCTTC. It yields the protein CASSERQGLGGYTF.